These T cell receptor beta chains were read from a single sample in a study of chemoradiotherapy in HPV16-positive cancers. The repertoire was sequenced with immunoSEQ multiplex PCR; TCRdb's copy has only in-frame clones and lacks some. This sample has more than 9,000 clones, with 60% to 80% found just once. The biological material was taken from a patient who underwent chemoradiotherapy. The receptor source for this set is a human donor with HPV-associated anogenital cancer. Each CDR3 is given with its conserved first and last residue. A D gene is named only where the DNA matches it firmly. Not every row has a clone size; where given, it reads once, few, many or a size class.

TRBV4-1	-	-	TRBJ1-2	CASSPRGDYGYTF	TGCGCCAGCAGCCCCAGGGGAGACTATGGCTACACCTTC
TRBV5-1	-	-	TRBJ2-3	CASSFTGDNTQYF	TGCGCCAGCAGCTTCACTGGGGACAATACGCAGTATTTT
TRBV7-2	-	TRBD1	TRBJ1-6	CASSYLTGLDSPLHF	TGTGCCAGCAGCTACCTGACAGGGTTAGATTCACCCCTCCACTTT
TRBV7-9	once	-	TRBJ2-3	CASSLRDFSTDTQYF	TGTGCCAGCAGCTTAAGGGACTTTAGCACAGATACGCAGTATTTT
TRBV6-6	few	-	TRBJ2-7	CASKPHREAEQYF	TGTGCCAGCAAACCCCACAGGGAGGCCGAGCAGTACTTC
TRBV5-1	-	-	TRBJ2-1	CASSWGRQGGYNEQFF	TGCGCCAGCAGCTGGGGACGTCAGGGGGGCTACAATGAGCAGTTCTTC
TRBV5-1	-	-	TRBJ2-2	CASRDGTHTGELFF	TGCGCCAGCAGGGACGGGACACACACCGGGGAGCTGTTTTTT
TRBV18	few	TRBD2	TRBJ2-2	CASSPRASGISGELFF	TGTGCCAGCTCACCACGGGCTAGCGGGATATCCGGGGAGCTGTTTTTT
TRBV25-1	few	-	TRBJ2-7	CASSGVRIDEQYF	TGTGCCAGCAGTGGGGTCAGGATAGACGAGCAGTACTTC
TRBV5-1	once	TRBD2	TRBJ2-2	CASSFFSGEGTGELFF	TGCGCCAGCAGCTTTTTCTCCGGGGAGGGCACCGGGGAGCTGTTTTTT
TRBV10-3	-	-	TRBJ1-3	CAIRDRVSYSGNTIYF	TGTGCCATCAGGGACCGTGTGTCCTACTCTGGAAACACCATATATTTT
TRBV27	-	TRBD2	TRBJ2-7	CASSPTSGTYEQYF	TGTGCCAGCAGCCCAACTAGCGGAACCTACGAGCAGTACTTC
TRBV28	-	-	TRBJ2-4	CASSLADVNIQYF	TGTGCCAGCAGTCTTGCCGATGTAAACATTCAGTACTTC
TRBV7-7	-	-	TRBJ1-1	CASSRDMNTEAFF	TGTGCTAGCAGCCGGGACATGAACACTGAAGCTTTCTTT
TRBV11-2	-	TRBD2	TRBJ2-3	CASSNLAGGGTDTQYF	TGTGCCAGCAGCAACCTAGCGGGGGGGGGCACAGATACGCAGTATTTT
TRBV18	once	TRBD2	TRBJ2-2	CASSPERGPNTGELFF	TGTGCCAGCTCGCCAGAGCGGGGGCCGAACACCGGGGAGCTGTTTTTT
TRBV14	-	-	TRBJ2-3	CASSLLSGQGEDTQYF	TGTGCCAGCAGCCTATTATCGGGGCAGGGCGAAGATACGCAGTATTTT
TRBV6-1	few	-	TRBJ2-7	CASSPLIYYEQYF	TGTGCCAGCAGTCCCCTGATATACTACGAGCAGTACTTC
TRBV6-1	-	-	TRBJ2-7	CASSETVGPYEQYF	TGTGCCAGCAGCGAGACAGTTGGCCCCTACGAGCAGTACTTC
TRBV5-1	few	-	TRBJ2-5	CASRTIPGETQYF	TGCGCCAGCAGAACCATCCCGGGGGAGACCCAGTACTTC
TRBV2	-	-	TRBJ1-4	CASRQLPNEKLFF	TGTGCCAGCAGACAGCTACCTAATGAAAAACTGTTTTTT
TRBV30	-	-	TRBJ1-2	CATCPGTNYGYTF	TGTGCCACGTGTCCGGGGACGAACTATGGCTACACCTTC
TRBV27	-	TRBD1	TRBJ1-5	CASRTGWQPQHF	TGTGCCAGCCGGACAGGGTGGCAGCCCCAGCATTTT
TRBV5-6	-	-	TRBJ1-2	CASSPAVGHPVITF	TGTGCCAGCAGCCCAGCGGTGGGGCACCCAGTCATCACCTTC
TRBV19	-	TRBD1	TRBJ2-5	CASSPPGQIQETQYF	TGTGCCAGTAGTCCTCCGGGACAGATCCAAGAGACCCAGTACTTC
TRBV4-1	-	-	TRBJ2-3	CASSQDYTQYF	TGCGCCAGCAGCCAAGACTATACGCAGTATTTT
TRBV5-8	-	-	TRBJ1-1	CASSLVATEAFF	TGTGCCAGCAGCTTGGTTGCCACTGAAGCTTTCTTT
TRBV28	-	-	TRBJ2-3	CASSLPDTQYF	TGTGCCAGCAGTTTACCAGATACGCAGTATTTT
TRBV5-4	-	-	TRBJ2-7	CASSLEGNSEQYF	TGTGCCAGCAGCTTGGAAGGGAATTCAGAGCAGTACTTC
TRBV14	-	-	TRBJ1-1	CASSRTPLNTEAFF	TGTGCCAGCAGCCGGACACCTTTGAACACTGAAGCTTTCTTT
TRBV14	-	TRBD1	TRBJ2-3	CASSWGQSDTQYF	TGTGCCAGCAGCTGGGGACAGTCAGATACGCAGTATTTT
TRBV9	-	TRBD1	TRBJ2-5	CASSPGSGQGQETQYF	TGTGCCAGCAGCCCGGGGTCGGGACAGGGTCAGGAGACCCAGTACTTC
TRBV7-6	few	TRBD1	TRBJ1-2	CASSMGDRGYVGYTF	TGTGCCAGCAGCATGGGGGACAGGGGATATGTTGGCTACACCTTC
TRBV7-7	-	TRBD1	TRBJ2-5	CASSQGTEGTQYF	TGTGCCAGCAGCCAAGGGACAGAAGGGACCCAGTACTTC
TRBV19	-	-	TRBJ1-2	CASSMTESVGYTF	TGTGCCAGTAGTATGACGGAGTCCGTTGGCTACACCTTC
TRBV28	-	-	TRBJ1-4	CASSFLSVSANEKLFF	TGTGCCAGCAGTTTCCTTTCGGTGTCTGCTAATGAAAAACTGTTTTTT
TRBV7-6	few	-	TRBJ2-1	CASSLATTQRRGSYNEQFF	TGTGCCAGCAGCTTAGCCACCACCCAGCGGCGGGGATCCTACAATGAGCAGTTCTTC
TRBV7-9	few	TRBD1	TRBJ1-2	CASSLKGALGYTF	TGTGCCAGCAGCTTGAAGGGGGCGCTTGGCTACACCTTC
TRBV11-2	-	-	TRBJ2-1	CASSLQGLNEQFF	TGTGCCAGCAGCCTGCAGGGTCTCAATGAGCAGTTCTTC
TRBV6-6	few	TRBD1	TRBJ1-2	CASRLGQGEHGYTF	TGTGCCAGCAGACTAGGACAGGGGGAACATGGCTACACCTTC
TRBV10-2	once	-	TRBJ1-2	CAYPSICPYGYTF	TGCGCCTACCCATCAATTTGCCCCTATGGCTACACCTTC
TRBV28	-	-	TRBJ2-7	CASSFSSYEQYF	TGTGCCAGCAGTTTTAGTTCCTACGAGCAGTACTTC
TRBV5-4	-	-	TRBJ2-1	CASSPTVQLNNEQFF	TGTGCCAGCAGCCCAACAGTTCAGCTTAACAATGAGCAGTTCTTC
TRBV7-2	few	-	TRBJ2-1	CASSFGQPYNEQFF	TGTGCCAGCAGCTTCGGACAGCCATACAATGAGCAGTTCTTC
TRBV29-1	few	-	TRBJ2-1	CSAVGVSSYKLFF	TGCAGCGCGGTAGGGGTTAGCAGTTATAAGCTGTTCTTC
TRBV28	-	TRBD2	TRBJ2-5	CASRGLAVETQYF	TGTGCCAGCAGGGGACTAGCGGTGGAGACCCAGTACTTC
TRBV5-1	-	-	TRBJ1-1	CASSLAGVDTEAFF	TGCGCCAGCAGCTTAGCTGGGGTGGACACTGAAGCTTTCTTT
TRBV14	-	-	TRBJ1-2	CASSQDPSGYYGYTF	TGTGCCAGCAGCCAGGACCCCTCGGGGTACTATGGCTACACCTTC
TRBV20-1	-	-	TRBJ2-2	CSASQGGELFF	TGCAGTGCTAGTCAGGGTGGGGAGCTGTTTTTT
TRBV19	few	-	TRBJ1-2	CASSEGPNYGYTF	TGTGCCAGTAGTGAGGGGCCGAACTATGGCTACACCTTC
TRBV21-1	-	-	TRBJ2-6	CAGGGLQGIRSGANVLTF	TGTGCCGGAGGAGGCTTACAGGGTATCCGCTCTGGGGCCAACGTCCTGACTTTC
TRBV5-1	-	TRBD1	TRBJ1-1	CASSRLPGTVNTEAFF	TGCGCCAGCAGCAGGCTACCCGGGACAGTGAACACTGAAGCTTTCTTT
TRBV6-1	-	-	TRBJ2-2	CASSELRLPSTGELFF	TGTGCCAGCAGTGAACTAAGGCTCCCGAGTACCGGGGAGCTGTTTTTT
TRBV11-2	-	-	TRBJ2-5	CASSLRAGQETQYF	TGTGCCAGCAGCTTACGGGCGGGGCAAGAGACCCAGTACTTC
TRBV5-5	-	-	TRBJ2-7	CASSPTGVTYEQYF	TGTGCCAGCAGCCCTACCGGGGTTACCTACGAGCAGTACTTC